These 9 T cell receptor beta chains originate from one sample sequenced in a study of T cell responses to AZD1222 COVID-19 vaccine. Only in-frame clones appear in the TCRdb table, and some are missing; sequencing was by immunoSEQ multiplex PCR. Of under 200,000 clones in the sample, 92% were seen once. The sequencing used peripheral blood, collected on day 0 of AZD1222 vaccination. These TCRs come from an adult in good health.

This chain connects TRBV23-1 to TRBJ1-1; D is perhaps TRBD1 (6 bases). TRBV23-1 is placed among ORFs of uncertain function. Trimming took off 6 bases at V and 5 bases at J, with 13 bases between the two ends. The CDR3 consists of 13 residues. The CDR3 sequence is CASRRGGGTEAFF. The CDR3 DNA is TGCGCCAGCAGGAGAGGGGGAGGGACTGAAGCTTTCTTT.

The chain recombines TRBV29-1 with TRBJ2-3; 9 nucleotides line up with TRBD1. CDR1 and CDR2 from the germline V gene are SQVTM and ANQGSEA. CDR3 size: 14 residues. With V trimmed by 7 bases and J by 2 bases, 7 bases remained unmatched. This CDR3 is CSALQGAITDTQYF. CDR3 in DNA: TGCAGCGCCCTACAGGGGGCAATCACAGATACGCAGTATTTT.

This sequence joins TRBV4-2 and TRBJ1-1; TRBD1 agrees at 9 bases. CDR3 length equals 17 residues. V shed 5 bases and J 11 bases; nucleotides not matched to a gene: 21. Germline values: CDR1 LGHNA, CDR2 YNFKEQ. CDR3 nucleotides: TGTGCCAGCAGCACCCGGACAGGGGTAGACGTATCCCGGGAGGCTTTCTTT. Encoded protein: CASSTRTGVDVSREAFF.

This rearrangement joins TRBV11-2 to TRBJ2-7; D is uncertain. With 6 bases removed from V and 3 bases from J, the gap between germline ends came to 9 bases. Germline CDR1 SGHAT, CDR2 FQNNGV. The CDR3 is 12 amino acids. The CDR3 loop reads CASSSYVYEQYF. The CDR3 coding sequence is TGTGCCAGCAGTTCTTATGTCTACGAGCAGTACTTC.

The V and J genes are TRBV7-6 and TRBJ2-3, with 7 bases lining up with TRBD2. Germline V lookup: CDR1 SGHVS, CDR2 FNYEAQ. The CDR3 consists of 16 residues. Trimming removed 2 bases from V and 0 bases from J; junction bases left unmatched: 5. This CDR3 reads CASSLRGGGSTDTQYF. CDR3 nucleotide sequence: TGTGCCAGCAGCTTAAGGGGCGGGGGAAGCACAGATACGCAGTATTTT.

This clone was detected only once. The CDR3 loop reads CASSPDLSSGNTIYF. Here the CDR3 DNA reads TGTGCCAGCAGCCCAGACCTGAGCTCTGGAAACACCATATATTTT. The J gene is TRBJ1-3, the V gene TRBV9; no clear D gene. Trimming pared 4 bases from V and 0 bases from J, leaving 11 bases between. CDR3 size: 15 residues. From germline, CDR1 is SGDLS and CDR2 YYNGEE.

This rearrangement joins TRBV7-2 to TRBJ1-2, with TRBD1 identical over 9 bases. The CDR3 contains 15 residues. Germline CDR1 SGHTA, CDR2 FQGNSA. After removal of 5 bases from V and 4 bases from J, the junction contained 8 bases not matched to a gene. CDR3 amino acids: CASSNPTGGGYGYTF. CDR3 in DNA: TGTGCCAGCAGCAATCCAACAGGGGGCGGCTATGGCTACACCTTC. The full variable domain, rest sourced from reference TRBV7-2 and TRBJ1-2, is GAGVSQSPSNKVTEKGKDVELRCDPISGHTALYWYRQSLGQGLEFLIYFQGNSAPDKSGLPSDRFSAERTGGSVSTLTIQRTQQEDSAVYLCASSNPTGGGYGYTFGSGTRLTVV.

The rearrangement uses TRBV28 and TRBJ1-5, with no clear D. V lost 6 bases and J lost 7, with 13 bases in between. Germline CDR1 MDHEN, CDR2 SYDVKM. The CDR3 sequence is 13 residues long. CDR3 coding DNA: TGTGCCAGCAGACCACTCGTACGGCAGCCCCAGCATTTT. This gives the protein CASRPLVRQPQHF.

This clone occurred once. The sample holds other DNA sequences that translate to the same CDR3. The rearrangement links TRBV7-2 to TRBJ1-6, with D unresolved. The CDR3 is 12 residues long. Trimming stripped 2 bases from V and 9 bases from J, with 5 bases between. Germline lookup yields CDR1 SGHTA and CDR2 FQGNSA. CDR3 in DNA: TGTGCCAGCAGCTTATTGGGTTCACCCCTCCACTTT. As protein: CASSLLGSPLHF.